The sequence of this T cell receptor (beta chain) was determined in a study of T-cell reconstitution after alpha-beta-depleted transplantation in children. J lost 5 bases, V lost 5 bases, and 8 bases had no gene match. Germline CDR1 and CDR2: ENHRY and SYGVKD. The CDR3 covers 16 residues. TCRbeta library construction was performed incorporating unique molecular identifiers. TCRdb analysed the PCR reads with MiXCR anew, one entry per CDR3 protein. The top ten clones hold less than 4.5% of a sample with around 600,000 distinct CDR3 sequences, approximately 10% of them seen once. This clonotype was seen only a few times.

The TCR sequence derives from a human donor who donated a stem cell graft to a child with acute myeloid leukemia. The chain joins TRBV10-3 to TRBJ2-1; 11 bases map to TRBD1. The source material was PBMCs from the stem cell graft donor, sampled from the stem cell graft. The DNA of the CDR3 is TGTGCCATCAGTAGCCCGGACAGGGGGCGGAACAATGAGCAGTTCTTC. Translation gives CAISSPDRGRNNEQFF.